This T cell receptor (beta chain) was profiled in a study of OX40 agonist ivuxolimab in advanced cancers. Context from the whole study: The costimulatory receptor OX40 (CD134) was targeted by ivuxolimab, a fully human IgG2 agonistic monoclonal antibody. Intravenous ivuxolimab was administered to patients every 2 weeks at six dose levels: 0.01, 0.1, 0.3, 1.5, 3 and 10 mg/kg. Of the approximately 50 dose-escalation patients, hepatocellular carcinoma was present in about 20, melanoma in roughly 15, renal cell carcinoma in 9 and head and neck cancer in 9. Three dose-escalation patients achieved partial responses, one with hepatocellular carcinoma and two with cutaneous melanoma. The paper reports the monotherapy dose-escalation portion (N of about 50 patients) of the phase I ivuxolimab trial. Patients were allowed to have had prior anti-PD-1, anti-PD-L1 or anti-CTLA-4 therapy, and more than 35% of the dose-escalation patients had been treated with checkpoint inhibitors. Peripheral TCRbeta sequencing aimed to test whether ivuxolimab altered TCR sequence diversity and caused clonal T-cell expansion. A male proportion of around 81% and a mean age of approximately 60 years, ranging from 23 to 79, were recorded for the dose-escalation cohort.

The trial excluded patients who had a history of autoimmune disease or were on systemic immunosuppression. Peripheral blood for TCR sequencing was drawn from every dose cohort at baseline, at cycle 4 day 1 and at cycle 7 day 1. The samples were drawn from a first-in-human, open-label, multicenter phase I dose-escalation trial of ivuxolimab. The trial enrolled adults with locally advanced or metastatic head and neck squamous cell, hepatocellular, melanoma or renal cell carcinoma. Before TCR sequencing, CD4+ T cells and CD8+ T cells from peripheral blood were sorted into separate populations. Overall results and qualifications from the work: Low levels of normalized T-cell clonal expansion were also shown by some nonresponding patients. At doses from 0.1 to 3.0 mg/kg, clonal expansion was seen in both CD4+ and CD8+ blood T cells between baseline and week 6. In the 0.1-3.0 mg/kg groups, partial responders had among the lowest normalized peripheral clonal expansion, particularly in CD8+ T cells. After ivuxolimab, more expanded clones were found on average in CD8+ T cells than in CD4+ T cells. The antigen specificity of the peripheral T cells that underwent clonal expansion was not determined.

Of note for this clone: Its specific antigen is unknown. Base qualities are not recorded, but no much larger clone differs from it by a single base.

To sequence the TCRbeta CDR3 region, genomic DNA was isolated from the sorted cells. The immunoSEQ Assay was used to sequence the TCRbeta CDR3 regions. TCRdb retrieved this table from immuneACCESS and kept in-frame rearrangements only. Not all clones are present; in checked studies, unresolved V genes account for under half, and no reason is known for the remainder. The sample table records tens of thousands of clones; 80% to 85% of these occur just once. In total, the top ten clones hold 2.5% to 3.5% of the sample. The clonotype was recovered from an adult with an advanced solid tumor such as melanoma, head and neck, liver or kidney cancer. Sample: CD4+ or CD8+ T cells sorted from blood, taken in a trial of the OX40 agonist ivuxolimab.

The DNA sequence is TGCAGCGTTGAAATCGGCGGACCCCGGGATACGCAGTATTTT. It specifies CSVEIGGPRDTQYF. The rearranged chain carries TRBV29-1 and TRBJ2-3, with an unclear D gene assignment. According to the germline V gene, CDR1 reads SQVTM and CDR2 reads ANQGSEA. The CDR3, cysteine through phenylalanine, is 14 amino acids long. Only the CDR3 DNA is retained, 42 bases long and in frame from the first base. The trim is 2 bases for V and 6 bases for J, with a gap of 15 bases between the germline ends.